The clone carrying this T cell receptor (beta chain) turned up a few times. Its antigen remains unknown. This record belongs to a study of vaccination and CD4 T cells after COVID-19. Study overall: Several convalescent cases were mild and one was severe, and all had been SARS-CoV-2 positive by nasal swab PCR. Cellular stimulation was performed using overlapping spike peptides derived from SARS-CoV-2, HCoV-NL63, HCoV-OC43 and HCoV-229E. Findings of the study overall: Spike mono-reactivity was found in 304 of 307 vaccine-specific clones from convalescent patients.

Cultured CD4+ T cells had their DNA profiled by the Oncomine TCR Beta short-read assay. TCRdb passed the PCR reads through MiXCR, listing each CDR3 protein once. The data contain 15,000 to 20,000 distinct CDR3 sequences, approximately 41% of them seen just once; the ten biggest clones take up 8.4%. Germline V CDR1 and CDR2: SGHRS, YFSETQ. Trimming shortened V by 1 base and J by 6 bases, and 9 bases separated the two germline ends. CDR3 length: 13 amino acids. Treatment denoted: roughly 10-day PBMC culture with coronavirus spike peptide pools or control peptides (ViraFEST assay). The V gene is TRBV5-1, the J gene TRBJ2-3; no firm D call. The receptor was derived from a human donor who had recovered from COVID-19. The sequenced material came from CD4+ T cells from blood, cultured in vitro. CDR3 DNA: TGCGCCAGCAGCTTGTCGGATTTGGATACGCAGTATTTT. This codes for CASSLSDLDTQYF.